These 19 T cell receptor beta chains share one sample of origin, sequenced in a study of T cell responses to AZD1222 COVID-19 vaccine. Repertoires were generated with immunoSEQ multiplex PCR, while TCRdb's copy carries only in-frame clones and drops some. Of 100,000 or so clones listed, around 87% are singletons. The sequencing used peripheral blood, collected on day 0 of MenACWY control vaccination. The receptors shown here come from an adult in good health.

The CDR3 protein is CASSLQVREYF. The CDR3 nucleotides are TGTGCCAGCAGCCTTCAGGTTAGGGAGTATTTT. The chain carries TRBV5-5 and TRBJ2-3; no definite D call. The CDR3 runs 11 residues. Germline CDR1 SGHKS, CDR2 YYEKEE (reference sequence). Trimming stripped 4 bases from V and 13 bases from J, with 13 bases between. The full variable domain, its missing parts supplied by reference TRBV5-5 and TRBJ2-3, is DAGVTQSPTHLIKTRGQQVTLRCSPISGHKSVSWYQQVLGQGPQFIFQYYEKEERGRGNFPDRFSARQFPNYSSELNVNALLLGDSALYLCASSLQVREYFGPGTRLTVL.

The rearrangement uses TRBV5-8 and TRBJ2-2; tentatively, D is TRBD2 (5 bases). The CDR3 is 12 residues long. With 4 bases removed from V and 6 bases from J, the gap between germline ends came to 7 bases. Germline V gene lookup returns CDR1 SGHTS and CDR2 YDEGEE. CDR3 residues: CASSLGAGELFF. DNA for the CDR3: TGTGCCAGCAGCCTGGGAGCCGGGGAGCTGTTTTTT.

V and J are TRBV7-2 and TRBJ1-4; weak D call: TRBD1 (5 bases). Germline values: CDR1 SGHTA, CDR2 FQGNSA. With 5 bases removed from V and 5 bases from J, the gap between germline ends came to 12 bases. The CDR3 length is 14 residues. CDR3 bases: TGTGCCAGCAGCCCGGACATCACGAATGAAAAACTGTTTTTT. Protein: CASSPDITNEKLFF.

This chain joins TRBV7-8 and TRBJ1-2, with D maybe TRBD1 (5 bases). CDR3 length: 14 amino acids. Germline CDR1 SGHVS, CDR2 FQNEAQ. Trimming cost V 3 bases and J 3 bases, with 11 bases left between them. CDR3 in DNA: TGTGCCAGCAGCTTCCAGGGTTTGGACTATGGCTACACCTTC. Residues: CASSFQGLDYGYTF.

The J gene is TRBJ2-7, the V gene TRBV12-3 or TRBV12-4; perhaps TRBD1 as D (7 bases). The CDR3 has 12 residues. Trimming took 8 bases from V and 4 from J, leaving 12 bases between them. The CDR3 sequence is CASGRGEYEQYF. CDR3 sequence (DNA): TGTGCCAGCGGCAGGGGGGAGTACGAGCAGTACTTC.

The J gene is TRBJ2-7, the V gene TRBV19, with TRBD2 matching 11 bases. The CDR3 length is 16 residues. V shed 5 bases and J 3 bases; nucleotides not matched to a gene: 9. CDR1 LNHDA and CDR2 SQIVND come from the germline V gene (reference sequence). The CDR3 reads CASSATSGSKGYEQYF. CDR3 bases: TGTGCCAGTAGTGCAACTAGCGGGAGCAAAGGCTACGAGCAGTACTTC.

The gene calls are TRBV18 and TRBJ1-5, with TRBD1 as a possible D gene (5 bases). The germline V gene encodes CDR1 KGHSH and CDR2 LQKENI. This CDR3 contains 16 residues. Trimming removed 5 bases at V and 1 base at J, with 15 bases between. CDR3 protein: CASSIGGAGSNQPQHF. The CDR3 nucleotides are TGTGCCAGCTCAATTGGTGGGGCGGGCAGCAATCAGCCCCAGCATTTT.

The chain links TRBV10-1 to TRBJ2-3; D may be TRBD1 or TRBD2 (5 bases each). This CDR3 is 15 amino acids long. V dropped 8 bases and J dropped 2 bases, with 17 bases sitting between them. Germline V lookup: CDR1 WNHNN, CDR2 SYGVQD (reference sequence). The CDR3 loop is CASPGTKNSTDTQYF. CDR3 nucleotide sequence: TGCGCCAGCCCCGGGACCAAAAATTCCACAGATACGCAGTATTTT.

This chain uses TRBV7-6 with TRBJ1-4, with 8 bases matching TRBD1. Germline V lookup: CDR1 SGHVS, CDR2 FNYEAQ. With V trimmed by 4 bases and J by 7 bases, 5 bases remained unmatched. This CDR3 is 14 amino acids long. The CDR3 DNA reads as TGTGCCAGCAGCTCACAGGGGGGGATTGAAAAACTGTTTTTT. Translating gives CASSSQGGIEKLFF.

The chain carries TRBV29-1 and TRBJ2-7, with D maybe TRBD2 (6 bases). V was shortened by 5 bases and J by 2 bases, with 10 bases between the two germline ends. The CDR3 contains 12 residues. Germline V lookup: CDR1 SQVTM, CDR2 ANQGSEA. Written as DNA, the CDR3 is TGCAGCGTTAGGCTAGCGACCTACGAGCAGTACTTC. Encoded protein: CSVRLATYEQYF.

V usage is TRBV18 and J usage is TRBJ1-1; D is ambiguous. From germline, CDR1 is KGHSH and CDR2 LQKENI. Trimming took off 0 bases at V and 1 base at J, with 6 bases between the two ends. There are 14 residues in the CDR3. For the CDR3, the DNA is TGTGCCAGCTCACCACCTTTTGGGAACACTGAAGCTTTCTTT. It is translated as CASSPPFGNTEAFF.

J is TRBJ1-2 and V is TRBV18, with 8 bases lining up with TRBD1. V shed 5 bases and J 4 bases; nucleotides not matched to a gene: 3. This CDR3 contains 13 residues. Germline V CDR1 and CDR2: KGHSH, LQKENI. CDR3 residues: CASSTDRVYGYTF. For the CDR3, the DNA is TGTGCCAGCTCAACGGACAGGGTCTATGGCTACACCTTC.

The chain couples TRBV10-1 to TRBJ2-7, with D possibly matching TRBD1 (7 bases). The germline V gene encodes CDR1 WNHNN and CDR2 SYGVQD (reference sequence). V gave up 3 bases and J gave up 8 bases, with 17 bases separating them. The CDR3 contains 14 residues. CDR3 residues: CASSDGGEGAKQYF. The CDR3 DNA reads TGCGCCAGCAGTGACGGGGGCGAGGGGGCGAAGCAGTACTTC.

This clone was seen only a few times. This chain connects TRBV30 to TRBJ1-5; TRBD1 matches at 7 bases. V lost 2 bases to trimming and J lost 7 bases; unmatched junction nucleotides: 14. CDR1 and CDR2 from the germline V gene are GTSNPN and SVGIG (reference sequence). This CDR3 has 16 amino acids. The CDR3 DNA reads as TGTGCCTGGAGTCTTCCCCGGGGGCAGGGGGACCAGCCCCAGCATTTT. It encodes CAWSLPRGQGDQPQHF.

In nucleotides, the CDR3 is TGTGCCAGCAGCCAAGAAGGGGTTTATGGCTACACCTTC. Amino acids: CASSQEGVYGYTF. V usage is TRBV12-3 or TRBV12-4 and J usage is TRBJ1-2; weak D call: TRBD1 (5 bases). The CDR3 extends over 13 amino acids. The V end was cut by 6 bases, the J end by 5 bases, with 13 bases between.

The chain's CDR3 is CASSFNTGELFF. DNA for the CDR3: TGTGCCAGCAGCTTCAACACCGGGGAGCTGTTTTTT. This chain connects TRBV5-5 to TRBJ2-2; no firm D call. Germline loops: CDR1 SGHKS, CDR2 YYEKEE (reference sequence). There are 12 residues in the CDR3. The germline V and J ends were trimmed by 2 bases and 2 bases, with 1 base remaining between them.

This clone was picked up a small number of times. The gene calls are TRBV7-8 and TRBJ1-2; D is perhaps TRBD1 (5 bases). The CDR3 is 14 amino acids. Trimming took off 5 bases at V and 4 bases at J, with 14 bases between the two ends. Germline V gives CDR1 SGHVS, CDR2 FQNEAQ. CDR3 nucleotide sequence: TGTGCCAGCAGCCCGGGGGGGGAATCCTATGGCTACACCTTC. It is translated as CASSPGGESYGYTF. Filled out from reference TRBV7-8 and TRBJ1-2, the complete variable domain reads GAGVSQSPRYKVAKRGQDVALRCDPISGHVSLFWYQQALGQGPEFLTYFQNEAQLDKSGLPSDRFFAERPEGSVSTLKIQRTQQEDSAVYLCASSPGGESYGYTFGSGTRLTVV.

J is TRBJ2-7 and V is TRBV18, with 12 bases identical to TRBD2. The germline V gene has CDR1 KGHSH and CDR2 LQKENI. V shed 0 bases, J shed 7 bases, and the junction held 4 bases outside the gene matches. The CDR3 loop spans 15 amino acids. CDR3 loop: CASSPPTSGGLEQYF. The CDR3 nucleotides read TGTGCCAGCTCACCACCGACTAGCGGGGGACTGGAGCAGTACTTC.

V gene TRBV7-9 combines with J gene TRBJ1-1; D is ambiguous. This CDR3 is built from 15 residues. Trimming left V 3 bases short and J 3 bases short, with 14 bases between. Germline V CDR1 and CDR2: SEHNR, FQNEAQ (reference sequence). The CDR3 DNA reads TGTGCCAGCAGCTTCATCGGAACTTGGGACACTGAAGCTTTCTTT. As protein: CASSFIGTWDTEAFF.